This T cell receptor beta chain is from a study of technical replicates of blood from a handful of donors. In germline, CDR1 is MNHEY, CDR2 SMNVEV (reference sequence). Between the trimmed V and J ends, which lost 4 bases and 7 bases, there was a span of 14 bases. The CDR3 length is 14 residues. TCRdb keeps only in-frame clones here, not all; method: immunoSEQ multiplex PCR. Of about 79,000 clones listed, 94% are singletons. The sample consisted of T cells isolated from PBMCs. This clonotype originated in a human donor in good health. J is TRBJ2-1 and V is TRBV27; D is perhaps TRBD2 (5 bases). DNA of the CDR3: TGTGCCAGCAGTTCGGGCCCGGGGAGTAATGAGCAGTTCTTC. This encodes CASSSGPGSNEQFF.